These 32 T cell receptor beta chains share one sample of origin, sequenced in a study of blood T cell repertoires in COVID-19. This table comes from immunoSEQ multiplex PCR, and its TCRdb copy is limited to in-frame clones, with some not included. The table has approximately 67,000 clones, 85% to 95% seen once; the top ten hold around 5%. Sequenced: peripheral blood. All receptors derive from a woman aged 60-75 years with active COVID-19.

CDR3 protein: CASSRGDKNEQFF. The DNA for the CDR3 is TGTGCCAGCAGCCGTGGGGACAAAAATGAGCAGTTCTTC. The chain carries TRBV7-9 and TRBJ2-1, with D tentatively TRBD1 (6 bases). Germline CDR1 SEHNR, CDR2 FQNEAQ (reference sequence). The CDR3 runs 13 residues. V was trimmed by 5 bases and J by 7 bases, leaving 12 bases between them.

The chain uses TRBV12-3 or TRBV12-4 and TRBJ1-2; D unresolved. The CDR3 consists of 13 residues. V lost 2 bases and J lost 4, with 8 bases in between. The chain's CDR3 is CASSLNRGYGYTF. DNA for the CDR3: TGTGCCAGCAGTTTAAATCGCGGCTATGGCTACACCTTC.

The J gene is TRBJ2-1, the V gene TRBV5-4, with TRBD2 matching 7 bases. The ends lost 6 bases at V and 9 bases at J; junction bases unmatched: 9. Germline assignment: CDR1 SGHNT and CDR2 YYREEE (reference sequence). This CDR3 region has 13 residues. DNA of the CDR3: TGTGCCAGCACCCGCGGGGGAAGGGTTGAGCAGTTCTTC. Its translation is CASTRGGRVEQFF.

The genes are TRBV15 and TRBJ2-7, with TRBD1 matching over 7 bases. V was clipped by 2 bases and J by 10 bases; unmatched bases: 8. The CDR3 is made up of 13 amino acids. Germline CDR1 is LNHNV and CDR2 is YYDKDF (reference sequence). The CDR3 loop is CATSRKGATRQYF. The CDR3 DNA is TGTGCCACCAGCAGAAAGGGGGCCACCAGACAGTACTTC.

The chain joins TRBV3-1 (or the pseudogene TRBV3-2) to TRBJ1-2; D unclear. The CDR3 is 14 amino acids. Between the trimmed V and J ends, which lost 2 bases and 4 bases, there was a span of 11 bases. Germline V lookup: CDR1 LGHDT, CDR2 YNNKEL (reference sequence). CDR3 nucleotide sequence: TGTGCCAGCAGCCAACGCCCCTCCGGCTATGGCTACACCTTC. It translates to CASSQRPSGYGYTF.

CDR3 sequence (DNA): TGTGCCAGTAGTATCCGCCGGACAGATGAAGCTTTCTTT. This translates into CASSIRRTDEAFF. The chain combines TRBV19 with TRBJ1-1, with D possibly matching TRBD1 (6 bases). The CDR3 spans 13 residues. Per the germline V gene, CDR1 is LNHDA and CDR2 is SQIVND (reference sequence). V dropped 3 bases and J dropped 7 bases, with 12 bases sitting between them. The full variable domain, with the rest looked up from reference TRBV19 and TRBJ1-1, is DGGITQSPKYLFRKEGQNVTLSCEQNLNHDAMYWYRQDPGQGLRLIYYSQIVNDFQKGDIAEGYSVSREKKESFPLTVTSAQKNPTAFYLCASSIRRTDEAFFGQGTRLTVV.

The V and J genes are TRBV30 and TRBJ1-5, with 11 bases that match TRBD1. CDR1 is GTSNPN, CDR2 SVGIG, per germline (reference sequence). Germline trimming cut 3 bases from V and 7 bases from J; bases unmatched to any gene: 8. The CDR3 has 15 residues. DNA of the CDR3: TGTGCCTGGAGGACCGGACAGGGGGCACGGCAGCCCCAGCATTTT. Translating it yields CAWRTGQGARQPQHF.

CDR3 sequence reads: CATSESQGRSTDTQYF. In DNA, the CDR3 is TGTGCCACCAGTGAGTCACAGGGGCGAAGCACAGATACGCAGTATTTT. J is TRBJ2-3 and V is TRBV24-1; 7 bases align to TRBD1. V lost 4 bases and J lost 0; bases outside the gene matches: 6. This CDR3 contains 16 residues. CDR1 KGHDR and CDR2 SFDVKD come from the germline V gene.

The V call is TRBV15, the J call TRBJ2-7, with D unresolved. CDR3 size: 11 residues. V dropped 6 bases and J dropped 4 bases, with 7 bases sitting between them. CDR1 and CDR2 from the germline V gene are LNHNV and YYDKDF (reference sequence). The CDR3 spells CATRQDYEQYF. CDR3 bases: TGTGCCACCAGGCAGGATTACGAGCAGTACTTC.

The rearrangement uses TRBV23-1 and TRBJ2-3; 9 nucleotides match TRBD1. TRBV23-1 is an ORF; its function is uncertain. The CDR3 covers 21 residues. Unmatched junction bases numbered 18, after V lost 2 bases and J lost 0 bases. The DNA for the CDR3 is TGCGCCAGCAGTCAACCCGGGACAGGGTATGTGTCACTGAGGAGCACAGATACGCAGTATTTT. This sequence encodes CASSQPGTGYVSLRSTDTQYF.

The rearrangement uses TRBV6-1 and TRBJ2-6; 11 nucleotides match TRBD2. Per the germline V gene, CDR1 is MNHNS and CDR2 is SASEGT. The CDR3 runs to 21 residues. Trimming took 2 bases from V and 0 from J; bases not matched to a gene: 12. The CDR3 protein is CASSEKRGLAERVSGANVLTF. The CDR3 coding sequence is TGTGCCAGCAGTGAAAAAAGGGGACTAGCGGAGCGAGTCTCTGGGGCCAACGTCCTGACTTTC.

The chain carries TRBV5-4 and TRBJ2-7, with TRBD2 matching 10 bases. Trimming removed 4 bases from V and 5 bases from J; junction bases left unmatched: 6. Germline CDR1 SGHNT, CDR2 YYREEE (reference sequence). The CDR3 totals 14 residues. The CDR3 DNA follows: TGTGCCAGCAGCCCGGGACTAGCGATCCACGAGCAGTACTTC. It yields the protein CASSPGLAIHEQYF.

This chain connects TRBV7-9 to TRBJ2-3, with a possible D match to TRBD2 (6 bases). Between the trimmed V and J ends, which lost 5 bases and 6 bases, there was a span of 21 bases. Per the germline V gene, CDR1 is SEHNR and CDR2 is FQNEAQ (reference sequence). This CDR3 is 16 amino acids long. The CDR3 DNA follows: TGTGCCAGCAGCCTAGATCGGACAAGGGCGGGGGATACGCAGTATTTT. This codes for CASSLDRTRAGDTQYF. The variable domain in full, completed from reference TRBV7-9 and TRBJ2-3, reads DTGVSQNPRHKITKRGQNVTFRCDPISEHNRLYWYRQTLGQGPEFLTYFQNEAQLEKSRLLSDRFSAERPKGSFSTLEIQRTEQGDSAMYLCASSLDRTRAGDTQYFGPGTRLTVL.

The J gene is TRBJ1-1, the V gene TRBV2; TRBD1 might be the D (5 bases). The V gene lost 3 bases and the J gene lost 1 base, with 9 bases spanning the gap. Germline CDR1 and CDR2: SNHLY and FYNNEI. The CDR3 runs to 14 residues. CDR3 DNA: TGTGCCAGCAGTGACCAGGGTTGGAACACTGAAGCTTTCTTT. Protein sequence: CASSDQGWNTEAFF. The full variable domain, its missing parts supplied by reference TRBV2 and TRBJ1-1, is EPEVTQTPSHQVTQMGQEVILRCVPISNHLYFYWYRQILGQKVEFLVSFYNNEISEKSEIFDDQFSVERPDGSNFTLKIRSTKLEDSAMYFCASSDQGWNTEAFFGQGTRLTVV.

The chain joins TRBV30 to TRBJ2-7; TRBD1 matches at 7 bases. With 2 bases clipped from V and 3 bases from J, the junction kept 13 bases outside the gene matches. This CDR3 has 16 amino acids. Germline lookup yields CDR1 GTSNPN and CDR2 SVGIG (reference sequence). The chain's CDR3 is CAWSPLPTGTNYEQYF. As DNA, the CDR3 is TGTGCCTGGAGTCCCCTCCCGACAGGGACGAACTACGAGCAGTACTTC. Using reference TRBV30 and TRBJ2-7 for the parts outside the CDR3, the full variable domain is SQTIHQWPATLVQPVGSPLSLECTVEGTSNPNLYWYRQAAGRGLQLLFYSVGIGQISSEVPQNLSASRPQDRQFILSSKKLLLSDSGFYLCAWSPLPTGTNYEQYFGPGTRLTVT.

The chain has TRBV7-2 and TRBJ2-1; 10 bases are shared with TRBD2. The CDR3 spans 14 residues. The germline V gene encodes CDR1 SGHTA and CDR2 FQGNSA. J lost 9 bases, V lost 6 bases, and 8 bases had no gene match. In nucleotides, the CDR3 is TGTGCCAGCAGTAATAGCGGGGGGAGGGGTGAGCAGTTCTTC. Protein sequence: CASSNSGGRGEQFF.

CDR3 nucleotide sequence: TGTGCCAGCTTGACCGGGGGCACTGAAGCTTTCTTT. Amino acid sequence: CASLTGGTEAFF. The J gene is TRBJ1-1, the V gene TRBV6-5; a weak D match, TRBD1 (5 bases). V lost 8 bases to trimming and J lost 4 bases, with 11 bases between them. CDR3 length equals 12 residues. Per the germline V gene, CDR1 is MNHEY and CDR2 is SVGAGI.

The chain uses TRBV3-1 (or the pseudogene TRBV3-2) and TRBJ1-3; D unclear. V was clipped by 4 bases and J by 7 bases, with 14 bases between them. Germline V gene data show CDR1 as LGHDT and CDR2 as YNNKEL (reference sequence). The CDR3 length is 14 residues. CDR3 coding DNA: TGTGCCAGCAGCCCCTATACGCTCGGGAACACCATATATTTT. This gives the protein CASSPYTLGNTIYF.

The chain carries TRBV7-2 and TRBJ2-3; 9 bases agree with TRBD2. Unmatched junction bases numbered 11, after V lost 5 bases and J lost 5 bases. Germline V gives CDR1 SGHTA, CDR2 FQGNSA. The CDR3 runs 16 residues. The CDR3 coding sequence is TGTGCCAGCAGCCGTAGCGGGAGTAGCCCCCTAGATACGCAGTATTTT. As protein: CASSRSGSSPLDTQYF.

This rearrangement joins TRBV6-6 to TRBJ2-3; D not resolved. CDR3 length: 14 amino acids. Germline CDR1 and CDR2: MNHNY and SVGAGI (reference sequence). The germline V and J ends were trimmed by 0 bases and 2 bases, with 6 bases remaining between them. Written as DNA, the CDR3 is TGTGCCAGCAGTTACTCAGAGGTCACAGATACGCAGTATTTT. Its translation: CASSYSEVTDTQYF.

The chain combines TRBV29-1 with TRBJ2-7; D unclear. With 5 bases removed from V and 2 bases from J, the gap between germline ends came to 7 bases. Germline V CDR1 and CDR2: SQVTM, ANQGSEA. The CDR3 totals 11 residues. The CDR3 sequence is CSVSVTYEQYF. The DNA of the CDR3 is TGCAGCGTTTCGGTTACCTACGAGCAGTACTTC.

This clone has only one observation. The chain combines TRBV11-2 with TRBJ2-3, with 10 bases fitting TRBD2. The CDR3 is 17 amino acids. V was clipped by 1 base and J by 1 base; unmatched bases: 5. Germline values: CDR1 SGHAT, CDR2 FQNNGV. The CDR3 spells CASSLGITSGGTDTQYF. CDR3 nucleotides: TGTGCCAGCAGCTTAGGAATCACTAGCGGGGGCACAGATACGCAGTATTTT.

The chain uses TRBV18 and TRBJ2-3; 13 bases fit TRBD2. The germline gives CDR1 KGHSH, CDR2 LQKENI. This CDR3 is 16 amino acids long. J lost 4 bases, V lost 3 bases, and 4 bases had no gene match. The DNA of the CDR3 is TGTGCCAGCTCACCTCCGGGACTAGCGGGGTCAGATACGCAGTATTTT. The encoded protein is CASSPPGLAGSDTQYF. The variable domain in full, with the rest retrieved from reference TRBV18 and TRBJ2-3, is NAGVMQNPRHLVRRRGQEARLRCSPMKGHSHVYWYRQLPEEGLKFMVYLQKENIIDESGMPKERFSAEFPKEGPSILRIQQVVRGDSAAYFCASSPPGLAGSDTQYFGPGTRLTVL.

CDR3 bases: TGTGCCAGCAGCCAAGGGGGATGGCGGGCGGGTTCACCCCTCCACTTT. Protein sequence: CASSQGGWRAGSPLHF. The chain recombines TRBV3-1 (or the pseudogene TRBV3-2) with TRBJ1-6; D gene unclear. V shed 1 base and J shed 9 bases, with 16 bases lying between them. This CDR3 comprises 16 residues. The germline CDR1 and CDR2 sequences are LGHDT and YNNKEL (reference sequence).

This chain links TRBV28 with TRBJ2-7, with D maybe TRBD1 (6 bases). V dropped 7 bases and J dropped 0 bases, with 13 bases sitting between them. CDR3 length: 14 residues. Germline CDR1 and CDR2: MDHEN and SYDVKM. CDR3 protein: CASIDRPTSYEQYF. DNA of the CDR3: TGTGCCAGCATTGACAGGCCCACCTCCTACGAGCAGTACTTC.

The J gene is TRBJ2-3, the V gene TRBV7-2; TRBD2 matches 10 bases. Trimming cost V 9 bases and J 8 bases; bases outside gene matches: 8. Germline-derived CDR1 and CDR2 are SGHTA and FQGNSA. The CDR3 is 13 residues long. CDR3 in DNA: TGTGCCAGTAACCCTAGCGGGGGTGGTACGCAGTATTTT. It is translated as CASNPSGGGTQYF.

The rearrangement links TRBV5-4 to TRBJ2-1; TRBD2 matches 10 bases. This CDR3 has 20 amino acids. The ends lost 4 bases at V and 0 bases at J; junction bases unmatched: 16. The germline gives CDR1 SGHNT, CDR2 YYREEE (reference sequence). CDR3 bases: TGTGCCAGCAGCGATAAGGCTAGCGGGAGTGGTAGAGGCTCCTACAATGAGCAGTTCTTC. Translated: CASSDKASGSGRGSYNEQFF.

The chain combines TRBV7-2 with TRBJ2-6; no firm D call. The germline V gene has CDR1 SGHTA and CDR2 FQGNSA. The CDR3 consists of 15 residues. Trimming took 2 bases from V and 1 from J, leaving 6 bases between them. The CDR3 DNA sequence: TGTGCCAGCAGCTTACAGGTATCTGGGGCCAACGTCCTGACTTTC. This translates into CASSLQVSGANVLTF. The whole variable domain, filled in from reference TRBV7-2 and TRBJ2-6, reads GAGVSQSPSNKVTEKGKDVELRCDPISGHTALYWYRQSLGQGLEFLIYFQGNSAPDKSGLPSDRFSAERTGGSVSTLTIQRTQQEDSAVYLCASSLQVSGANVLTFGAGSRLTVL.

With respect to this clone: Additional DNA sequences in this sample encode the identical CDR3. The chain combines TRBV5-1 with TRBJ2-1; D is perhaps TRBD1 (6 bases). The CDR3 loop spans 13 amino acids. The V gene lost 0 bases and the J gene lost 6 bases, with 7 bases spanning the gap. In germline, CDR1 is SGHRS, CDR2 YFSETQ. This CDR3 is CASSLVGGNEQFF. CDR3 nucleotide sequence: TGCGCCAGCAGCTTGGTAGGGGGCAATGAGCAGTTCTTC.

The chain employs TRBV5-1 and TRBJ1-3; TRBD1 matches at 8 bases. V lost 0 bases to trimming and J lost 0 bases; unmatched junction nucleotides: 5. Looked up from germline, CDR1 is SGHRS and CDR2 is YFSETQ. CDR3 size: 17 residues. The DNA of the CDR3 is TGCGCCAGCAGCTTGGCAGGGGGCAGCTCCTCTGGAAACACCATATATTTT. Encoded protein: CASSLAGGSSSGNTIYF.

The chain employs TRBV4-1 and TRBJ2-7; 7 nucleotides agree with TRBD1. In germline, CDR1 is MGHRA, CDR2 YSYEKL. V gave up 3 bases and J gave up 4 bases; unmatched junction bases: 6. This CDR3 region has 14 residues. The CDR3 DNA sequence: TGCGCCAGCAGCCAGGTTACAGGGGAGTACGAGCAGTACTTC. Its protein is CASSQVTGEYEQYF.

The V call is TRBV3-1 (or the pseudogene TRBV3-2), the J call TRBJ2-1, with D possibly TRBD1 on 6 matching bases. Germline CDR1 reads LGHDT; CDR2 reads YNNKEL (reference sequence). The CDR3 length is 15 residues. V lost 4 bases and J lost 0, with 10 bases in between. The CDR3 region is CASSPTGSSYNEQFF. The CDR3 DNA reads as TGTGCCAGCAGCCCCACAGGGAGCTCCTACAATGAGCAGTTCTTC.